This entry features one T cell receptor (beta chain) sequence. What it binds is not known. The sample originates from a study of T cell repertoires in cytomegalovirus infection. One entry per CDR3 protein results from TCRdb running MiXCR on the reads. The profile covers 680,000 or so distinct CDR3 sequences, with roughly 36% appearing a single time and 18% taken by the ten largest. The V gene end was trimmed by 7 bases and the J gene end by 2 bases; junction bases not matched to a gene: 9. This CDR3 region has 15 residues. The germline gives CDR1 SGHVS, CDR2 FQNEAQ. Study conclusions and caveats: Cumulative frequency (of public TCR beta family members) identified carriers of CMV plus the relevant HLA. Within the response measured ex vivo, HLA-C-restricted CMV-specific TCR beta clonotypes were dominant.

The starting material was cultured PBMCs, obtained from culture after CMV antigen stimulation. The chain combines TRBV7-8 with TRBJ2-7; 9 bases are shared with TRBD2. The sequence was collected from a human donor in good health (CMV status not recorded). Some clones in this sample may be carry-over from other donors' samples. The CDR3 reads CASTPGKRGAYEQYF. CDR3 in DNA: TGTGCCAGCACCCCCGGGAAGCGGGGGGCCTACGAGCAGTACTTC. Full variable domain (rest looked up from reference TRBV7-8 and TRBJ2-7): GAGVSQSPRYKVAKRGQDVALRCDPISGHVSLFWYQQALGQGPEFLTYFQNEAQLDKSGLPSDRFFAERPEGSVSTLKIQRTQQEDSAVYLCASTPGKRGAYEQYFGPGTRLTVT.